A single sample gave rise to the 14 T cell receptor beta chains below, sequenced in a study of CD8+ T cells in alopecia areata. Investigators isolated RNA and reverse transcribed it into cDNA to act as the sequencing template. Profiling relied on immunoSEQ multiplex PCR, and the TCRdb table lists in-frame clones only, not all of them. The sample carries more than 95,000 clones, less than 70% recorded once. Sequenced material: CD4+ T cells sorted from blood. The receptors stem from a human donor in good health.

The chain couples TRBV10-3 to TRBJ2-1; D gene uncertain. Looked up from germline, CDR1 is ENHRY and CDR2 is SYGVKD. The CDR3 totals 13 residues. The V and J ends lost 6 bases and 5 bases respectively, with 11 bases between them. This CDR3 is CAIRTEPHNEQFF. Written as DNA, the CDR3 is TGTGCCATCAGGACCGAGCCCCACAATGAGCAGTTCTTC.

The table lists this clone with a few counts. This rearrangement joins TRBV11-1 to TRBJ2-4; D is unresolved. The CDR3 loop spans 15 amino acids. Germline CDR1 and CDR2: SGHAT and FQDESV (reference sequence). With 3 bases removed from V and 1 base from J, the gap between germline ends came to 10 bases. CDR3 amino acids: CASSFTPWAKNIQYF. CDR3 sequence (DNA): TGTGCCAGCAGCTTCACCCCTTGGGCCAAAAACATTCAGTACTTC.

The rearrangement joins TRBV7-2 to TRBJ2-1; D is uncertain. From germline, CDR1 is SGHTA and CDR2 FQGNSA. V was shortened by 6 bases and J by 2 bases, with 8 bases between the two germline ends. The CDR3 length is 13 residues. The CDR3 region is CASRYNPYNEQFF. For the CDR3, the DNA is TGTGCCAGCAGGTATAATCCCTACAATGAGCAGTTCTTC.

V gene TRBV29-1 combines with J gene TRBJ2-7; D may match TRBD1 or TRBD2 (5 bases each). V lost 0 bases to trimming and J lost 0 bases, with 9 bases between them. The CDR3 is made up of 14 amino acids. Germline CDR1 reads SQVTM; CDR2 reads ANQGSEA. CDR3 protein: CSVEDGTASYEQYF. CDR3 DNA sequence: TGCAGCGTTGAAGATGGGACGGCCTCCTACGAGCAGTACTTC.

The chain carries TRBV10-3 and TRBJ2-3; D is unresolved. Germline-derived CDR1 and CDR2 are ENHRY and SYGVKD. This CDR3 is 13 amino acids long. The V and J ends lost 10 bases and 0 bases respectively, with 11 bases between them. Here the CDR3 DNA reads TGTGCCACCCGCGTTCCTAGCACAGATACGCAGTATTTT. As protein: CATRVPSTDTQYF.

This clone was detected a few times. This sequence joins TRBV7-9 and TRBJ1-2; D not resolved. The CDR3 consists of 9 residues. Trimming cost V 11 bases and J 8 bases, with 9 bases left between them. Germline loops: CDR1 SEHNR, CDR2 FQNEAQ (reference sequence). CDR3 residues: CAGDGGYTF. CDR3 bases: TGTGCCGGAGACGGGGGCTACACCTTC.

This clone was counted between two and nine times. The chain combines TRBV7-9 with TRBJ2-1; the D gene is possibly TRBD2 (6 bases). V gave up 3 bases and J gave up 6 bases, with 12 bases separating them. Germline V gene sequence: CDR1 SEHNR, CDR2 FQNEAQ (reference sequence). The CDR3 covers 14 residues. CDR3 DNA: TGTGCCAGCAGCTTTCGGGAGTCGGGCAATGAGCAGTTCTTC. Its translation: CASSFRESGNEQFF.

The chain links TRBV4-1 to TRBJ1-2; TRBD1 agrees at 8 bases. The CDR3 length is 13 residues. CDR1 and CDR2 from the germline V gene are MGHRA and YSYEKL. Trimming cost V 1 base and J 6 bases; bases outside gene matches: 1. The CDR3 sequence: CASSQGQGNGYTF. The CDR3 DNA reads TGCGCCAGCAGCCAAGGACAGGGGAATGGCTACACCTTC.

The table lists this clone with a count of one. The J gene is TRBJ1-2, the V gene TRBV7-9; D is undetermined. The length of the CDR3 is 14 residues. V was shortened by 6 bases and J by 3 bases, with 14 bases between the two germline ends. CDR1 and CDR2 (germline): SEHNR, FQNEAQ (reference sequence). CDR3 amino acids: CASRPDGGDYGYTF. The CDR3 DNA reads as TGTGCCAGCAGACCCGACGGCGGGGACTATGGCTACACCTTC.

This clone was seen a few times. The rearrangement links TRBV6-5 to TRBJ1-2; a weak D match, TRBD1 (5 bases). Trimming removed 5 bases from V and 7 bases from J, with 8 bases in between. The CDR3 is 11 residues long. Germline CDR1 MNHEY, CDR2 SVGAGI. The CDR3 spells CASSGARGYTF. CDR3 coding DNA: TGTGCCAGCAGTGGGGCGCGTGGCTACACCTTC.

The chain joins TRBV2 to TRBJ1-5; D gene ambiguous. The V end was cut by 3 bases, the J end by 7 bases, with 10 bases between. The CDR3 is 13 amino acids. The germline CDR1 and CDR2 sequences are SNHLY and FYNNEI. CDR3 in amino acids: CASSDEEGQPQHF. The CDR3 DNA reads TGTGCCAGCAGTGACGAGGAGGGCCAGCCCCAGCATTTT.

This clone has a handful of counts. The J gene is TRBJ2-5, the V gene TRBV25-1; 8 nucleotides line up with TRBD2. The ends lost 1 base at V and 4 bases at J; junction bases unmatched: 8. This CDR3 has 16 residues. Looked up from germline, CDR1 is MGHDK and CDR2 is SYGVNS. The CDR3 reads CASSESRTSFPETQYF. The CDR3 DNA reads TGTGCCAGCAGTGAATCCCGGACTAGCTTCCCAGAGACCCAGTACTTC.

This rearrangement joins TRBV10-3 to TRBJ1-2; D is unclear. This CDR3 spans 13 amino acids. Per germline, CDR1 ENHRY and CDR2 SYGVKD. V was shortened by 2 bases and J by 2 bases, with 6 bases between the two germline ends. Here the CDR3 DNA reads TGTGCCATCAGTGAGGATCCCAACTATGGCTACACCTTC. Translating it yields CAISEDPNYGYTF.

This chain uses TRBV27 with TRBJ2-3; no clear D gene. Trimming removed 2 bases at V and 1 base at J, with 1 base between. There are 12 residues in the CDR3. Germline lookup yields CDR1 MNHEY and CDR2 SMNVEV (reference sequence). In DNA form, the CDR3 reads TGTGCCAGCAGTTTAGGCACAGATACGCAGTATTTT. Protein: CASSLGTDTQYF.